The sample holds many counts of the clone carrying this T cell receptor beta chain. What it binds is not known. The length of the CDR3 is 15 residues. Trimming cost V 2 bases and J 5 bases; bases outside gene matches: 4. The germline gives CDR1 DFQATT, CDR2 SNEGSKA (reference sequence). The data stem from a study of CD8 T cells in ankylosing spondylitis. Points from the study as a whole: From matched ankylosing spondylitis synovial fluid, disease-linked clones were reportedly recovered at significantly enriched levels.

Using its own MiXCR run on the 5' RACE reads, TCRdb lists one record per CDR3 protein. The table lists a few hundred thousand distinct CDR3 sequences, over 15% of them singletons, with 25% to 40% in the top ten. V and J are TRBV20-1 and TRBJ2-2; 11 bases agree with TRBD2. The sequenced sample was blood, either unsorted or a sorted T cell fraction (not recorded which). The clonotype originates from a male donor with ankylosing spondylitis or in good health (not recorded which). The CDR3 spells CSARPIAGGTGELFF. The CDR3 coding sequence is TGCAGTGCTAGACCAATAGCGGGAGGGACCGGGGAGCTGTTTTTT.